Listed here is a single T cell receptor (beta chain). Its antigen is undetermined. The source of the sample is a study of a mutant IDH1 vaccine in newly diagnosed glioma. Study as a whole: First vaccine doses came 4-6 weeks after radiotherapy alone, or with temozolomide cycles. Former treatment meant radiotherapy, temozolomide, or both; the majority had gotten both.

Time point specified: week 35, safety follow-up. Mutant IDH1 20-mer peptide, at 300 ug, made up each vaccine dose, with topical imiquimod. Administration of eight vaccinations to patients took place in weeks 1, 3, 5, 7, 11, 15, 19, 23. The CDR3 consists of 17 residues. TCRdb keeps only in-frame clones here, not all; method: immunoSEQ multiplex PCR. This table has 50,000 to 75,000 clones, 74% appearing once. Points from the study as a whole: Shifts in the top peripheral T cell clonotypes seemed unrelated to pseudoprogression.

The material sequenced was PBMCs, taken from a glioma patient whose treatment included an IDH1 peptide vaccine. The rearrangement uses TRBV1 and TRBJ1-5; the table's D gene call, TRBD1, was not cross checked with the DNA. TRBV1 is shown as a pseudogene. The receptor was derived from a man aged 50 to 60 with glioma. The CDR3 protein is CTSSQAADRGLGQPQHF. Written as DNA, the CDR3 is TGCACCAGCAGCCAAGCGGCGGACAGGGGATTAGGACAGCCCCAGCATTTT.